The 32 T cell receptor beta chains presented below share a single source sample, sequenced in a study of T-cell memory formation after mild COVID-19. Via MiXCR, TCRdb re-called the 5' RACE reads, giving one row per CDR3 protein. The table lists 190,000 or so distinct CDR3 sequences, approximately 30% of them singletons. Sequenced sample: PBMCs or a T cell subset sorted from them (not recorded which). The receptors shown here come from an adult woman who had mild COVID-19 (a few samples of this study predate the infection). Cell type and time point are not known.

The V call is TRBV27, the J call TRBJ2-3; D remains unclear. Germline values: CDR1 MNHEY, CDR2 SMNVEV (reference sequence). Trimming took off 3 bases at V and 1 base at J, with 5 bases between the two ends. This CDR3 is 13 amino acids long. The CDR3 coding sequence is TGTGCCAGCAGTTTCTCCGGCACAGATACGCAGTATTTT. It codes for CASSFSGTDTQYF.

This clonotype was seen a handful of times. This chain joins TRBV7-6 and TRBJ2-1; TRBD2 is a possible D gene (6 bases). The CDR3 runs to 14 residues. Trimming shortened V by 3 bases and J by 6 bases, and 12 bases separated the two germline ends. Germline lookup yields CDR1 SGHVS and CDR2 FNYEAQ. CDR3 region: CASSFGGKGNEQFF. CDR3 DNA sequence: TGTGCCAGCAGCTTTGGGGGGAAAGGCAATGAGCAGTTCTTC. Filled out from reference TRBV7-6 and TRBJ2-1, the complete variable domain reads GAGVSQSPRYKVTKRGQDVALRCDPISGHVSLYWYRQALGQGPEFLTYFNYEAQQDKSGLPNDRFSAERPEGSISTLTIQRTEQRDSAMYRCASSFGGKGNEQFFGPGTRLTVL.

The table lists this clonotype with a few counts. J is TRBJ2-5 and V is TRBV29-1; D perhaps matches TRBD1 (7 bases). CDR3 length: 11 residues. Deletions cut 6 bases from V and 5 bases from J, with 10 bases between. Per the germline V gene, CDR1 is SQVTM and CDR2 is ANQGSEA. The CDR3 protein is CSVAGGETQYF. CDR3 sequence (DNA): TGCAGCGTCGCAGGGGGGGAGACCCAGTACTTC.

The sample holds many counts of this clonotype. The genes are TRBV19 and TRBJ2-3, with 7 bases matching TRBD2. Trimming removed 6 bases from V and 4 bases from J; junction bases left unmatched: 7. The CDR3 contains 14 residues. Germline-derived CDR1 and CDR2 are LNHDA and SQIVND (reference sequence). The chain's CDR3 is CASSLGRESDTQYF. The DNA for the CDR3 is TGTGCCAGTAGCCTCGGGCGGGAGTCAGATACGCAGTATTTT.

The genes are TRBV29-1 and TRBJ1-2; no definite D call. The CDR3 is made up of 13 amino acids. Germline V gene data show CDR1 as SQVTM and CDR2 as ANQGSEA. V was trimmed by 3 bases and J by 6 bases, leaving 14 bases between them. CDR3 region: CSVDSQKGDGYTF. The CDR3 DNA reads TGCAGCGTTGACTCCCAGAAGGGAGATGGCTACACCTTC.

The chain uses TRBV19 and TRBJ2-7, with D unresolved. The V gene lost 0 bases and the J gene lost 2 bases, with 11 bases spanning the gap. Germline V gene sequence: CDR1 LNHDA, CDR2 SQIVND (reference sequence). The CDR3 sequence is 15 residues long. The chain's CDR3 is CASSIDGSITYEQYF. CDR3 in DNA: TGTGCCAGTAGTATAGATGGGTCTATCACCTACGAGCAGTACTTC.

V usage is TRBV3-1 and J usage is TRBJ2-1, with 10 nucleotides matching TRBD2. J lost 6 bases, V lost 4 bases, and 6 bases had no gene match. CDR3 length: 15 residues. Germline values: CDR1 LGHDT, CDR2 YNNKEL (reference sequence). In nucleotides, the CDR3 is TGTGCCAGCAGCCCCAGCGGGGGGGCCTCCAATGAGCAGTTCTTC. As protein: CASSPSGGASNEQFF.

The V call is TRBV9, the J call TRBJ1-1; D ambiguous. Germline values: CDR1 SGDLS, CDR2 YYNGEE. V was cut by 4 bases and J by 4 bases, with 8 bases left in between. The CDR3 extends over 12 amino acids. CDR3 DNA sequence: TGTGCCAGCAGCCCGACGGGCACTGAAGCTTTCTTT. Translated: CASSPTGTEAFF.

The genes are TRBV7-4 and TRBJ2-7; D remains ambiguous. The germline gives CDR1 SGHVT, CDR2 SQSDAQ. The CDR3 has 10 amino acids. Trimming left V 7 bases short and J 3 bases short, with 4 bases between. The CDR3 DNA reads as TGTGCCAGCAACAACTACGAGCAGTACTTC. This codes for CASNNYEQYF.

This clonotype was observed a handful of times. The rearrangement joins TRBV30 to TRBJ2-7; 8 bases align to TRBD1. V was clipped by 0 bases and J by 2 bases; unmatched bases: 3. Per the germline V gene, CDR1 is GTSNPN and CDR2 is SVGIG (reference sequence). CDR3 length equals 14 residues. The CDR3 protein is CAWSVGTGAYEQYF. In nucleotides, the CDR3 is TGTGCCTGGAGTGTCGGGACAGGTGCCTACGAGCAGTACTTC.

This clonotype came up a few times. The J gene is TRBJ2-2, the V gene TRBV6-5, with TRBD1 matching over 7 bases. After removal of 7 bases from V and 1 base from J, the junction contained 3 bases not matched to a gene. Germline-derived CDR1 and CDR2 are MNHEY and SVGAGI. CDR3 length: 14 amino acids. This CDR3 reads CASTSGGNTGELFF. CDR3 in DNA: TGTGCCAGCACCTCAGGGGGGAACACCGGGGAGCTGTTTTTT.

The V and J genes are TRBV10-3 and TRBJ2-1; D call uncertain. This CDR3 is 12 amino acids long. Germline lookup yields CDR1 ENHRY and CDR2 SYGVKD. V was cut by 4 bases and J by 5 bases, with 6 bases left in between. CDR3 nucleotides: TGTGCCATCAGTGTCAGCGACAATGAGCAGTTCTTC. It codes for CAISVSDNEQFF.

The chain has TRBV7-9 and TRBJ1-1; 9 positions match TRBD1. Germline V gene sequence: CDR1 SEHNR, CDR2 FQNEAQ (reference sequence). Trimming took 8 bases from V and 7 from J; bases not matched to a gene: 8. The CDR3 contains 13 residues. This chain's CDR3 is CASHTTTGGEAFF. The DNA of the CDR3 is TGTGCCAGCCACACGACGACAGGGGGTGAAGCTTTCTTT.

This clonotype was observed a few times. The J gene is TRBJ2-1, the V gene TRBV14, with 8 bases that match TRBD2. CDR1 SGHDN and CDR2 FVKESK come from the germline V gene. Trimming removed 3 bases from V and 0 bases from J; junction bases left unmatched: 4. CDR3 length equals 16 residues. The CDR3 DNA follows: TGTGCCAGCAGCCAGGGGGGACTAGTCTCCTACAATGAGCAGTTCTTC. Translating gives CASSQGGLVSYNEQFF.

The chain recombines TRBV20-1 with TRBJ2-5, with D possibly being TRBD2 (5 bases). The CDR3 runs 13 residues. V lost 6 bases to trimming and J lost 2 bases, with 13 bases between them. CDR1 and CDR2 (germline): DFQATT, SNEGSKA (reference sequence). The CDR3 reads CSARAGKQETQYF. CDR3 coding DNA: TGCAGTGCCCGAGCCGGGAAACAAGAGACCCAGTACTTC.

V and J are TRBV12-3 or TRBV12-4 and TRBJ1-2; no reliable D call. Trimming removed 5 bases from V and 4 bases from J, with 14 bases in between. CDR3 size: 14 residues. CDR3 in amino acids: CASSPTGPTYGYTF. As DNA, the CDR3 is TGTGCCAGCAGTCCAACTGGACCCACCTATGGCTACACCTTC.

This clonotype showed up just a few times. This CDR3 is CASSLNGITDTQYF. The DNA for the CDR3 is TGTGCCAGCAGCTTAAATGGGATCACAGATACGCAGTATTTT. The chain is built from TRBV7-3 and TRBJ2-3; D is undetermined. The CDR3 loop spans 14 amino acids. The V gene lost 1 base and the J gene lost 2 bases, with 7 bases spanning the gap. Germline V CDR1 and CDR2: SGHTA, FQGTGA. Supplemented by reference TRBV7-3 and TRBJ2-3, the full variable domain reads GAGVSQTPSNKVTEKGKYVELRCDPISGHTALYWYRQSLGQGPEFLIYFQGTGAADDSGLPNDRFFAVRPEGSVSTLKIQRTERGDSAVYLCASSLNGITDTQYFGPGTRLTVL.

The chain has TRBV5-4 and TRBJ1-1, with no clear D. The germline gives CDR1 SGHNT, CDR2 YYREEE (reference sequence). With 5 bases removed from V and 2 bases from J, the gap between germline ends came to 10 bases. There are 13 residues in the CDR3. CDR3 in amino acids: CASRWSPNTEAFF. CDR3 DNA: TGTGCCAGCAGGTGGAGTCCCAACACTGAAGCTTTCTTT.

This chain joins TRBV7-9 and TRBJ2-5, with 8 nucleotides matching TRBD2. The CDR3 covers 13 residues. J was trimmed by 5 bases and V by 10 bases; bases with no gene match: 9. CDR1 SEHNR and CDR2 FQNEAQ come from the germline V gene (reference sequence). In DNA, the CDR3 is TGTGCCACACGGCGGGGGGCGCCGGAGACCCAGTACTTC. It is translated as CATRRGAPETQYF.

The J gene is TRBJ2-1, the V gene TRBV6-2 or TRBV6-3; D might be TRBD1 (6 bases). In germline, CDR1 is MNHEY, CDR2 SVGEGT. Trimming pared 0 bases from V and 4 bases from J, leaving 7 bases between. This CDR3 has 14 amino acids. The CDR3: CASSYSRGYNEQFF. As DNA, the CDR3 is TGTGCCAGCAGTTACTCGAGGGGGTACAATGAGCAGTTCTTC.

The chain has TRBV30 and TRBJ2-7; D may match TRBD1 or TRBD2 (5 bases each). V lost 1 base and J lost 4, with 17 bases in between. The CDR3 totals 15 residues. Germline V lookup: CDR1 GTSNPN, CDR2 SVGIG (reference sequence). The CDR3 DNA reads TGTGCCTGGAGTGGCATCCCCGGGACGACATACGAGCAGTACTTC. This codes for CAWSGIPGTTYEQYF.

The chain is built from TRBV15 and TRBJ2-3, with D perhaps matching TRBD2 (6 bases). Germline lookup yields CDR1 LNHNV and CDR2 YYDKDF (reference sequence). This CDR3 region has 15 residues. V was pared by 3 bases and J by 6 bases, with 16 bases between. The CDR3 loop reads CATSSFTGLDDTQYF. Written as DNA, the CDR3 is TGTGCCACCAGCAGTTTCACGGGACTTGATGATACGCAGTATTTT. The full variable domain, with the rest looked up from reference TRBV15 and TRBJ2-3, is DAMVIQNPRYQVTQFGKPVTLSCSQTLNHNVMYWYQQKSSQAPKLLFHYYDKDFNNEADTPDNFQSRRPNTSFCFLDIRSPGLGDTAMYLCATSSFTGLDDTQYFGPGTRLTVL.

This chain links TRBV20-1 with TRBJ1-2; TRBD1 matches at 7 bases. This CDR3 has 13 residues. Looked up from germline, CDR1 is DFQATT and CDR2 is SNEGSKA (reference sequence). V trimming: 6 bases; J trimming: 3 bases; junction bases outside the gene matches: 7. CDR3 in amino acids: CSAKTGWDYGYTF. The CDR3 DNA reads TGCAGTGCAAAGACAGGGTGGGACTATGGCTACACCTTC.

This clonotype was found a few times. J is TRBJ2-7 and V is TRBV2; possible D gene TRBD2, 5 bases. This CDR3 spans 15 amino acids. V lost 3 bases, J lost 0 bases, and 12 bases lay in between. CDR1 and CDR2 from the germline V gene are SNHLY and FYNNEI. The CDR3 here is CASSERAGRSYEQYF. The CDR3 bases are TGTGCCAGCAGTGAGAGGGCGGGTCGCTCCTACGAGCAGTACTTC.

The rearrangement uses TRBV7-2 and TRBJ2-7; D is uncertain. With 1 base removed from V and 4 bases from J, the gap between germline ends came to 11 bases. The CDR3 is 14 amino acids. CDR1 SGHTA and CDR2 FQGNSA come from the germline V gene. The CDR3 sequence is CASSLDNSKYEQYF. The CDR3 nucleotides are TGTGCCAGCAGCTTAGATAACTCTAAATACGAGCAGTACTTC.

The V gene is TRBV7-9, the J gene TRBJ1-4; D is unclear. The CDR3 runs 11 residues. Germline V gives CDR1 SEHNR, CDR2 FQNEAQ (reference sequence). V was clipped by 4 bases and J by 17 bases, with 14 bases between them. CDR3 residues: CASSSLTGSFF. In DNA form, the CDR3 reads TGTGCCAGCAGCTCACTAACGGGGAGCTTTTTT. The complete variable domain, with remaining parts taken from reference TRBV7-9 and TRBJ1-4, reads DTGVSQNPRHKITKRGQNVTFRCDPISEHNRLYWYRQTLGQGPEFLTYFQNEAQLEKSRLLSDRFSAERPKGSFSTLEIQRTEQGDSAMYLCASSSLTGSFFGSGTQLSVL.

This clonotype was seen more than once but under ten times. The chain joins TRBV15 to TRBJ2-1; D possibly corresponds to TRBD1 (7 bases). Trimming stripped 6 bases from V and 3 bases from J, with 15 bases between. The CDR3 is 15 residues long. The germline V gene encodes CDR1 LNHNV and CDR2 YYDKDF (reference sequence). The CDR3: CATRQGLAVYNEQFF. CDR3 in DNA: TGTGCCACCAGACAGGGGTTAGCGGTCTACAATGAGCAGTTCTTC. The complete variable domain, with remaining parts taken from reference TRBV15 and TRBJ2-1, reads DAMVIQNPRYQVTQFGKPVTLSCSQTLNHNVMYWYQQKSSQAPKLLFHYYDKDFNNEADTPDNFQSRRPNTSFCFLDIRSPGLGDTAMYLCATRQGLAVYNEQFFGPGTRLTVL.

This clonotype was observed a few times. This chain joins TRBV5-6 and TRBJ2-3; the D gene is possibly TRBD2 (5 bases). Per the germline V gene, CDR1 is SGHDT and CDR2 is YYEEEE. V lost 0 bases and J 2 bases, leaving 10 bases between the germline ends. CDR3 length equals 15 residues. CDR3 region: CASSLVSGNTDTQYF. DNA for the CDR3: TGTGCCAGCAGCTTGGTCTCGGGAAACACAGATACGCAGTATTTT.

This clonotype was counted only a few times. The CDR3 sequence is CASSSIQGSTGELFF. The CDR3 DNA follows: TGTGCCAGCAGCTCAATACAGGGTAGCACCGGGGAGCTGTTTTTT. The V gene is TRBV5-5, the J gene TRBJ2-2; D may be TRBD1 (6 bases). Trimming cost V 3 bases and J 4 bases, with 13 bases left between them. Germline assignment: CDR1 SGHKS and CDR2 YYEKEE (reference sequence). The length of the CDR3 is 15 residues.

The rearrangement joins TRBV5-6 to TRBJ2-1, with unresolved D. The CDR3 loop spans 15 amino acids. Trimming took off 0 bases at V and 4 bases at J, with 11 bases between the two ends. CDR1 is SGHDT and CDR2 is YYEEEE in the germline V gene. Written as DNA, the CDR3 is TGTGCCAGCAGCTTGGTGGGTGAAAAATACAATGAGCAGTTCTTC. It yields the protein CASSLVGEKYNEQFF.

The V gene is TRBV5-1, the J gene TRBJ2-3; D is unresolved. V shed 5 bases and J shed 4 bases, with 17 bases lying between them. The CDR3 sequence is 15 residues long. The germline CDR1 and CDR2 sequences are SGHRS and YFSETQ. CDR3: CASRRRASDPDTQYF. The CDR3 DNA follows: TGCGCCAGCAGACGACGGGCCTCGGACCCAGATACGCAGTATTTT.

The CDR3 DNA sequence: TGTGCCAGCAGTGGACAGGTCTATCCCTACGAGCAGTACTTC. Translated, it gives CASSGQVYPYEQYF. The chain carries TRBV12-3 or TRBV12-4 and TRBJ2-7; 7 nucleotides align to TRBD1. V was clipped by 5 bases and J by 2 bases; unmatched bases: 6. The CDR3 consists of 14 residues.